This T cell receptor (beta chain) appears in the sequencing data of a study of blood T cell repertoires in COVID-19. Study in general: There were acute and convalescent COVID-19 samples, and they came from the United States, Italy and Spain.

The trim removed 0 bases at V and 10 bases at J, leaving 16 bases unmatched. Per germline, CDR1 SGHRS and CDR2 YFSETQ. This CDR3 spans 19 amino acids. Per the original data handling: Reference gene primer amplification gave estimated nucleated cell counts. Measured with immunoSEQ multiplex PCR; TCRdb has only the in-frame clones, and not every one. V, J and clone size are those of that table, while D and trimming were read from the DNA. The sample has under 100,000 clones; roughly 80% are singletons. This TCR was sampled from a man in his fifties with acute or convalescent COVID-19. The sample was peripheral blood. This sequence joins TRBV5-1 and TRBJ2-1, with TRBD2 matching 13 bases. The CDR3 is CASSLATALGLAGAQEQFF. CDR3 coding DNA: TGCGCCAGCAGCTTGGCGACAGCTCTTGGACTAGCGGGAGCTCAAGAGCAGTTCTTC.